Listed below are T cell receptor beta chains from one sample, sequenced in a study of CD8 T cells in ankylosing spondylitis. TCRdb recomputed calls from the 5' RACE reads with MiXCR, one row per CDR3 protein. The data hold just under 550,000 distinct CDR3 sequences, with 12% observed a single time. Sequencing used blood, either unsorted or a sorted T cell fraction (not recorded which). The source of these receptors is a male donor with ankylosing spondylitis. The CDR3 runs from the conserved cysteine through the conserved F or W. D genes are given only for firm matches. Size is stated for part of the rows, as once, few or many counts, or as a class when the clone is expanded.

CDR3 protein: CASSLTDRGQGTEAFF
CDR3 DNA: TGTGCCAGCAGCTTAACGGACAGGGGGCAGGGAACTGAAGCTTTCTTT
D gene: TRBD1
V gene: TRBV7-9
J gene: TRBJ1-1
clone size: -

CDR3 protein: CASSQEGAEGQPQHF
CDR3 DNA: TGTGCCAGCAGCCAAGAGGGGGCGGAGGGTCAGCCCCAGCATTTT
D gene: -
V gene: TRBV4-2
J gene: TRBJ1-5
clone size: many

CDR3 protein: CATSRDPTYEQYF
CDR3 DNA: TGTGCCACCAGCAGAGATCCAACCTACGAGCAGTACTTC
D gene: -
V gene: TRBV15
J gene: TRBJ2-7
clone size: -

CDR3 protein: CAISESSSTETQYF
CDR3 DNA: TGTGCCATCAGTGAGTCTTCCAGCACGGAGACCCAGTACTTC
D gene: -
V gene: TRBV10-3
J gene: TRBJ2-5
clone size: -

CDR3 protein: CATSREGGTSGYSYEQYF
CDR3 DNA: TGTGCCACCAGCAGAGAAGGGGGGACTAGCGGCTACTCCTACGAGCAGTACTTC
D gene: TRBD2
V gene: TRBV15
J gene: TRBJ2-7
clone size: -

CDR3 protein: CASSSFQINTGELFF
CDR3 DNA: TGTGCCAGCAGCTCATTTCAGATAAACACCGGGGAGCTGTTTTTT
D gene: -
V gene: TRBV27
J gene: TRBJ2-2
clone size: few

CDR3 protein: CASSLDQGDTQYF
CDR3 DNA: TGTGCCAGCAGCTTAGATCAAGGAGATACGCAGTATTTT
D gene: -
V gene: TRBV11-2
J gene: TRBJ2-3
clone size: few

CDR3 protein: CSAPTSASSYNEQFF
CDR3 DNA: TGCAGTGCTCCGACTAGCGCGAGCTCCTACAATGAGCAGTTCTTC
D gene: TRBD2
V gene: TRBV20-1
J gene: TRBJ2-1
clone size: few

CDR3 protein: CASSLTGVRQPQHF
CDR3 DNA: TGTGCCAGCAGCCTGACAGGGGTGCGACAGCCCCAGCATTTT
D gene: TRBD1
V gene: TRBV12-3/TRBV12-4
J gene: TRBJ1-5
clone size: many

CDR3 protein: CSARAGTGGYYGYTF
CDR3 DNA: TGCAGTGCTAGAGCAGGGACAGGGGGTTACTATGGCTACACCTTC
D gene: TRBD1
V gene: TRBV20-1
J gene: TRBJ1-2
clone size: few

CDR3 protein: CASRPSQGVHNEQFF
CDR3 DNA: TGTGCCAGCCGGCCCTCACAGGGAGTCCACAATGAGCAGTTCTTC
D gene: -
V gene: TRBV7-2
J gene: TRBJ2-1
clone size: -

CDR3 protein: CASSARGYQPQHF
CDR3 DNA: TGTGCCAGCAGTGCTCGGGGGTATCAGCCCCAGCATTTT
D gene: -
V gene: TRBV2
J gene: TRBJ1-5
clone size: few

CDR3 protein: CAISESGVLALQMEQYF
CDR3 DNA: TGTGCCATCAGTGAGTCAGGTGTACTAGCCCTACAGATGGAGCAGTACTTC
D gene: -
V gene: TRBV10-3
J gene: TRBJ2-7
clone size: -

CDR3 protein: CASSPPARGSYNEQFF
CDR3 DNA: TGTGCCAGCAGTCCACCAGCGAGGGGCTCCTACAATGAGCAGTTCTTC
D gene: -
V gene: TRBV27
J gene: TRBJ2-1
clone size: few

CDR3 protein: CAWSPWDSLGPTDTQYF
CDR3 DNA: TGTGCCTGGAGTCCCTGGGACTCCTTAGGACCCACAGATACGCAGTATTTT
D gene: -
V gene: TRBV30
J gene: TRBJ2-3
clone size: few

CDR3 protein: CASSLVLAGSTDTQYF
CDR3 DNA: TGTGCCAGCAGCTTGGTATTAGCGGGATCCACAGATACGCAGTATTTT
D gene: TRBD2
V gene: TRBV5-1
J gene: TRBJ2-3
clone size: many

CDR3 protein: CASSVGGGGEETQYF
CDR3 DNA: TGTGCCAGCAGCGTAGGTGGAGGGGGGGAAGAGACCCAGTACTTC
D gene: -
V gene: TRBV9
J gene: TRBJ2-5
clone size: -

CDR3 protein: CAISGQGPKTQYF
CDR3 DNA: TGTGCCATCAGTGGACAGGGGCCCAAGACCCAGTACTTC
D gene: TRBD1
V gene: TRBV10-3
J gene: TRBJ2-5
clone size: -

CDR3 protein: CSATGATRSYEQYF
CDR3 DNA: TGCAGTGCTACGGGGGCCACCCGGTCCTACGAGCAGTACTTC
D gene: -
V gene: TRBV20-1
J gene: TRBJ2-7
clone size: few

CDR3 protein: CASSAQGGVGETQYF
CDR3 DNA: TGTGCCAGCAGTGCTCAGGGAGGTGTTGGAGAGACCCAGTACTTC
D gene: -
V gene: TRBV2
J gene: TRBJ2-5
clone size: -

CDR3 protein: CASRVRYQGDTEAFF
CDR3 DNA: TGCGCCAGCAGGGTTCGGTATCAAGGCGACACTGAAGCTTTCTTT
D gene: -
V gene: TRBV5-1
J gene: TRBJ1-1
clone size: few

CDR3 protein: CSAPASGSSYNEQFF
CDR3 DNA: TGCAGTGCTCCAGCTAGCGGGTCGTCCTACAATGAGCAGTTCTTC
D gene: TRBD2
V gene: TRBV20-1
J gene: TRBJ2-1
clone size: few

CDR3 protein: CASSGGTGSYNEQFF
CDR3 DNA: TGTGCCAGCAGCGGGGGGACGGGCTCCTACAATGAGCAGTTCTTC
D gene: -
V gene: TRBV7-9
J gene: TRBJ2-1
clone size: many

CDR3 protein: CASSESRQGHTEAFF
CDR3 DNA: TGCGCCAGCAGTGAGTCGAGGCAGGGCCACACTGAAGCTTTCTTT
D gene: -
V gene: TRBV10-2
J gene: TRBJ1-1
clone size: -

CDR3 protein: CASSLAVAGPYNEQFF
CDR3 DNA: TGCGCCAGCAGCTTGGCCGTCGCGGGCCCCTACAATGAGCAGTTCTTC
D gene: -
V gene: TRBV5-1
J gene: TRBJ2-1
clone size: few

CDR3 protein: CASSLGQAGGSNEQFF
CDR3 DNA: TGCGCCAGCAGCTTGGGACAAGCGGGAGGAAGCAATGAGCAGTTCTTC
D gene: TRBD2
V gene: TRBV5-1
J gene: TRBJ2-1
clone size: few

CDR3 protein: CASSKGPKGLNTGELFF
CDR3 DNA: TGTGCCAGCAGCAAAGGACCGAAGGGGTTGAACACCGGGGAGCTGTTTTTT
D gene: -
V gene: TRBV21-1
J gene: TRBJ2-2
clone size: -

CDR3 protein: CASSFTRGGGITGELFF
CDR3 DNA: TGTGCCAGCAGCTTCACCCGAGGCGGGGGAATCACCGGGGAGCTGTTTTTT
D gene: TRBD2
V gene: TRBV7-6
J gene: TRBJ2-2
clone size: few

CDR3 protein: CASSSPFLETQYF
CDR3 DNA: TGTGCCAGCAGCTCACCATTTCTGGAGACCCAGTACTTC
D gene: -
V gene: TRBV7-9
J gene: TRBJ2-5
clone size: -

CDR3 protein: CSARPGGIPYNEQFF
CDR3 DNA: TGCAGTGCTAGGCCAGGGGGTATCCCCTACAATGAGCAGTTCTTC
D gene: TRBD1
V gene: TRBV20-1
J gene: TRBJ2-1
clone size: -

CDR3 protein: CASSARTTTGELFF
CDR3 DNA: TGCGCCAGCAGCGCGAGGACTACCACCGGGGAGCTGTTTTTT
D gene: -
V gene: TRBV4-1
J gene: TRBJ2-2
clone size: many

CDR3 protein: CASSKVWGTQTYNEQFF
CDR3 DNA: TGTGCCAGCAGCAAAGTCTGGGGGACCCAAACCTACAATGAGCAGTTCTTC
D gene: -
V gene: TRBV21-1
J gene: TRBJ2-1
clone size: -

CDR3 protein: CASSLRQGSSYNEQFF
CDR3 DNA: TGTGCCAGCAGCCTAAGACAGGGGAGCTCCTACAATGAGCAGTTCTTC
D gene: TRBD1
V gene: TRBV27
J gene: TRBJ2-1
clone size: few

CDR3 protein: CASSGRWTATDTQYF
CDR3 DNA: TGTGCCAGCAGTGGAAGGTGGACAGCAACAGATACGCAGTATTTT
D gene: -
V gene: TRBV6-1
J gene: TRBJ2-3
clone size: -

CDR3 protein: CSAGLAGVYEQYF
CDR3 DNA: TGCAGTGCTGGACTAGCGGGAGTCTACGAGCAGTACTTC
D gene: TRBD2
V gene: TRBV20-1
J gene: TRBJ2-7
clone size: many

CDR3 protein: CASSQDEAGGGEQFF
CDR3 DNA: TGTGCCAGCAGCCAAGATGAAGCGGGAGGAGGTGAGCAGTTCTTC
D gene: TRBD2
V gene: TRBV4-2
J gene: TRBJ2-1
clone size: few

CDR3 protein: CASSVGTSGMGSQETQYF
CDR3 DNA: TGTGCCAGCAGCGTCGGGACTAGCGGGATGGGTTCCCAAGAGACCCAGTACTTC
D gene: TRBD2
V gene: TRBV11-1
J gene: TRBJ2-5
clone size: -

CDR3 protein: CASSQDPTRERGAAPGNTIYF
CDR3 DNA: TGTGCCAGCAGCCAAGACCCCACCCGAGAACGGGGGGCAGCGCCTGGAAACACCATATATTTT
D gene: -
V gene: TRBV4-2
J gene: TRBJ1-3
clone size: -

CDR3 protein: CASIPASGSNNEQFF
CDR3 DNA: TGTGCCTCGATACCCGCTAGCGGGAGTAATAATGAGCAGTTCTTC
D gene: TRBD2
V gene: TRBV7-9
J gene: TRBJ2-1
clone size: -